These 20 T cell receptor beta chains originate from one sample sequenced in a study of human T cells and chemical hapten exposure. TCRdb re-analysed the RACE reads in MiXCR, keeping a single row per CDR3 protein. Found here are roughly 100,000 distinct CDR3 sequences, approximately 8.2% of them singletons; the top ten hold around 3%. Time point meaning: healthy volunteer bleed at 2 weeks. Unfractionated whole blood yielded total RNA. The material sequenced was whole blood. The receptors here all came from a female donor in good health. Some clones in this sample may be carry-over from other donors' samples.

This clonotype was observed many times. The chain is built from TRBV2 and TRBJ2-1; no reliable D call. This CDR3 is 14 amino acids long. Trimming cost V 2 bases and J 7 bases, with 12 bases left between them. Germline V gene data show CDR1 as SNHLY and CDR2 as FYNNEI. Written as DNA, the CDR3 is TGTGCCAGCAGTGAAAGTAGCACACGGAATGAGCAGTTCTTC. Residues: CASSESSTRNEQFF.

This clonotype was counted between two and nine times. CDR3 region: CASSVVGSGANVLTF. DNA of the CDR3: TGTGCCAGCAGCGTCGTGGGGTCTGGGGCCAACGTCCTGACTTTC. The J gene is TRBJ2-6, the V gene TRBV9; D is unclear. With 2 bases removed from V and 1 base from J, the gap between germline ends came to 7 bases. The CDR3 sequence is 15 residues long. CDR1 is SGDLS, CDR2 YYNGEE, per germline.

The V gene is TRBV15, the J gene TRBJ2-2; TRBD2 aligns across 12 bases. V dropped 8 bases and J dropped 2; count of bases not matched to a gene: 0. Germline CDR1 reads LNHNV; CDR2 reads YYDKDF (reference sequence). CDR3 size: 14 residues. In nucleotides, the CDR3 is TGTGCCACCGGACTAGCGGGAAACACCGGGGAGCTGTTTTTT. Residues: CATGLAGNTGELFF.

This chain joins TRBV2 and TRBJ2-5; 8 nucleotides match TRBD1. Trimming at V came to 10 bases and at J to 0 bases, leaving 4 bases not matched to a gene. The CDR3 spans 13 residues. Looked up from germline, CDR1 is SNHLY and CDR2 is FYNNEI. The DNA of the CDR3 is TGTGCCATACACAGGGGGTACCAAGAGACCCAGTACTTC. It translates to CAIHRGYQETQYF.

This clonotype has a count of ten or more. The CDR3 is CASRRAGLSDTQYF. In DNA, the CDR3 is TGTGCCAGCAGAAGAGCGGGACTATCCGATACGCAGTATTTT. The gene calls are TRBV2 and TRBJ2-3; 7 positions agree with TRBD2. Germline lookup yields CDR1 SNHLY and CDR2 FYNNEI. Unmatched junction bases numbered 9, after V lost 6 bases and J lost 6 bases. The CDR3 runs 14 residues.

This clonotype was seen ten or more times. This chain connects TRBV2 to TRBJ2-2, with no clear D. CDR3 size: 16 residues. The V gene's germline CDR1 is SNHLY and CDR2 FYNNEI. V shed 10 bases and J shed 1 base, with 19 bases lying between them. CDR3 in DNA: TGTGCCATCTTATCTGGGCTCAGAGGGAACACCGGGGAGCTGTTTTTT. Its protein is CAILSGLRGNTGELFF.

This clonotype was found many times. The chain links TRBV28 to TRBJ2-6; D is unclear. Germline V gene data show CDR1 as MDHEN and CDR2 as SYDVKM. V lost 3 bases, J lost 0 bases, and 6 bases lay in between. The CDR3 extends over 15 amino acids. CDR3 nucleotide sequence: TGTGCCAGCAGTTTCTGGGACTCTGGGGCCAACGTCCTGACTTTC. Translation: CASSFWDSGANVLTF.

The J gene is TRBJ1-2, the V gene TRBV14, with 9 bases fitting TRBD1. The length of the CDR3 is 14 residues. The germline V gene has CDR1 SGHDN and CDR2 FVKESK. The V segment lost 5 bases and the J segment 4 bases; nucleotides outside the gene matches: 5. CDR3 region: CASSLRQGVYGYTF. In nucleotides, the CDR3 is TGTGCCAGCAGCTTAAGACAGGGGGTCTATGGCTACACCTTC.

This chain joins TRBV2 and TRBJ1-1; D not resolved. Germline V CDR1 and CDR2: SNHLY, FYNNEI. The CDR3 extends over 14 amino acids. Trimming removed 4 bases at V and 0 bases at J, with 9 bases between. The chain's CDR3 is CASSGITMNTEAFF. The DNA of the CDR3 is TGTGCCAGCAGTGGAATTACCATGAACACTGAAGCTTTCTTT.

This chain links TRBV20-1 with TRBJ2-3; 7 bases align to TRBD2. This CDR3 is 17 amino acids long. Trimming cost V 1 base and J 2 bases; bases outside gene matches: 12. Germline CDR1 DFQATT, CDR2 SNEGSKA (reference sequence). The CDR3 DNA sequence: TGCAGTGCTAGAGGCAGCGGGAAGTTTTCACACACAGATACGCAGTATTTT. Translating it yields CSARGSGKFSHTDTQYF.

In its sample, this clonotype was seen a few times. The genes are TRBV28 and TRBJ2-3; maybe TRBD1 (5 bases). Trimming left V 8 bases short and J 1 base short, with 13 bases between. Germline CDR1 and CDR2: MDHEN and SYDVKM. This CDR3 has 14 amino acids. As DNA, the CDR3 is TGTGCCAGCTCCCCATTGACAGGCACAGATACGCAGTATTTT. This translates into CASSPLTGTDTQYF. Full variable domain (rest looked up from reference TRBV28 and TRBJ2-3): DVKVTQSSRYLVKRTGEKVFLECVQDMDHENMFWYRQDPGLGLRLIYFSYDVKMKEKGDIPEGYSVSREKKERFSLILESASTNQTSMYLCASSPLTGTDTQYFGPGTRLTVL.

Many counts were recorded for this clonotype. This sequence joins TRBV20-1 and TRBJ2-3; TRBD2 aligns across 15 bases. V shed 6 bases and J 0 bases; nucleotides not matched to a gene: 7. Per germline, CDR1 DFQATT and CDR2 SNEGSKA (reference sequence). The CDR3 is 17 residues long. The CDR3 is CSAEGLAGGTSTDTQYF. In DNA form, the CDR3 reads TGCAGTGCAGAGGGACTAGCGGGAGGCACCAGCACAGATACGCAGTATTTT.

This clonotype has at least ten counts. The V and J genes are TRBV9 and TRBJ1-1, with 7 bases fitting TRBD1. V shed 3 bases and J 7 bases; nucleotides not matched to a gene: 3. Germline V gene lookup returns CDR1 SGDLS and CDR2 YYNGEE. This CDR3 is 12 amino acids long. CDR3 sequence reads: CASSATGVEAFF. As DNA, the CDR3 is TGTGCCAGCAGCGCCACAGGGGTTGAAGCTTTCTTT.

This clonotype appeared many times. CDR3 coding DNA: TGCAGTGCCCATGACGGGACTTCGAACGAGCAGTACTTC. Its protein product is CSAHDGTSNEQYF. This chain connects TRBV20-1 to TRBJ2-7; a possible D gene is TRBD2 (6 bases). The CDR3 length is 13 residues. The V and J ends lost 6 bases and 5 bases respectively, with 17 bases between them. Germline V gene data show CDR1 as DFQATT and CDR2 as SNEGSKA (reference sequence).

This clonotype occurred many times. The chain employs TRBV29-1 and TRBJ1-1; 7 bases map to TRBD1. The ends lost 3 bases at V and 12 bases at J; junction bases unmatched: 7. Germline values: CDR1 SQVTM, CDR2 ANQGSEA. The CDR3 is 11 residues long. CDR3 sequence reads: CSVDRQGATFF. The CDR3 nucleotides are TGCAGCGTTGATAGACAGGGCGCGACTTTCTTT.

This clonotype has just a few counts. Here the CDR3 DNA reads TGCGCCAGCAGCCAAGATTACAGGGGCCAATATGGCTACACCTTC. It is translated as CASSQDYRGQYGYTF. The rearrangement links TRBV4-3 to TRBJ1-2, with 7 bases identical to TRBD1. Unmatched junction bases numbered 6, after V lost 0 bases and J lost 5 bases. The CDR3 spans 15 residues. Germline V gene lookup returns CDR1 LGHNA and CDR2 YSLEER.

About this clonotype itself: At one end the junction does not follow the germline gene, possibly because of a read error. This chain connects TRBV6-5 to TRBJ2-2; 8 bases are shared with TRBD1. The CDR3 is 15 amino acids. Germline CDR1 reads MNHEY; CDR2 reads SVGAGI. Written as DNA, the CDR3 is TGTGCCAGCAGGGACAGGGAAGAGAACACCGGGGATCTGTTTTTT. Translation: CASRDREENTGDLFF.

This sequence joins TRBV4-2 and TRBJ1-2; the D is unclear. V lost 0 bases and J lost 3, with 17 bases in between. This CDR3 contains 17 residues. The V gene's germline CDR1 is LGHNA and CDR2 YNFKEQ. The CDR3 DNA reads TGTGCCAGCAGCCAAGATTTACAGACCCGCGCCTACTATGGCTACACCTTC. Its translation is CASSQDLQTRAYYGYTF.

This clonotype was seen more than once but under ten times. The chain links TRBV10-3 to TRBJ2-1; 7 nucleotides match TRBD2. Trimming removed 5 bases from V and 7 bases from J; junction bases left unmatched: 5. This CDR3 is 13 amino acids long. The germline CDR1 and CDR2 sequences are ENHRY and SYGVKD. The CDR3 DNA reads TGTGCCATCAGTCTAGCGGTTATAAATGAGCAGTTCTTC. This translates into CAISLAVINEQFF.

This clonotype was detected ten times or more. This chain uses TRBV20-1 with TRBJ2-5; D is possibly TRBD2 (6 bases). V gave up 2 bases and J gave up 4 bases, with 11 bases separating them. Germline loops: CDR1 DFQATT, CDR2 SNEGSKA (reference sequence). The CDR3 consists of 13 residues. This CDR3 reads CSARLPSAETQYF. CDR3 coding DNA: TGCAGTGCTAGATTGCCTAGCGCAGAGACCCAGTACTTC.